A single sample is the source of the 18 T cell receptor beta chains below, sequenced in a study of identical twins. In TCRdb, the 5' RACE reads were re-called with MiXCR into one record per CDR3 protein. The data show 1.5 million to 2 million distinct CDR3 sequences, with roughly 35% seen just once and less than 0.35% held by the top ten. Sequencing was carried out using cord blood. These receptors were taken from a newborn girl in good health.

The chain has TRBV20-1 and TRBJ2-7; TRBD1 might be the D (5 bases). Trimming removed 3 bases from V and 2 bases from J, with 11 bases in between. The CDR3 sequence is 13 residues long. The germline V gene has CDR1 DFQATT and CDR2 SNEGSKA (reference sequence). Written as DNA, the CDR3 is TGCAGTGCTAGTAAGGGGCCGCCCTACGAGCAGTACTTC. Translated: CSASKGPPYEQYF.

On this clonotype itself: A much larger clonotype is one base distant, so this may be a read error. This chain uses TRBV10-3 with TRBJ2-1; 11 positions match TRBD2. The CDR3 sequence is 13 residues long. CDR1 is ENHRY, CDR2 SYGVKD, per germline. The CDR3 loop is CAIRTSGENGQFF. As DNA, the CDR3 is TGTGCCATCAGGACTAGCGGGGAAAATGGGCAGTTCTTC.

This clonotype was detected a few times. For the CDR3, the DNA is TGTGCCAGCAGCCAAGCCGTACAGGGGTCTGGCTACACCTTC. This gives the protein CASSQAVQGSGYTF. The V call is TRBV3-1, the J call TRBJ1-2; TRBD1 matches at 7 bases. Germline assignment: CDR1 LGHDT and CDR2 YNNKEL (reference sequence). V dropped 1 base and J dropped 7; count of bases not matched to a gene: 6. CDR3 length equals 14 residues. Combining the CDR3 with reference TRBV3-1 and TRBJ1-2 gives the whole variable domain DTAVSQTPKYLVTQMGNDKSIKCEQNLGHDTMYWYKQDSKKFLKIMFSYNNKELIINETVPNRFSPKSPDKAHLNLHINSLELGDSAVYFCASSQAVQGSGYTFGSGTRLTVV.

The V call is TRBV12-3 or TRBV12-4, the J call TRBJ2-1, with TRBD2 matching 9 bases. This CDR3 has 16 amino acids. Trimming cost V 7 bases and J 9 bases; bases outside gene matches: 16. CDR3: CASNSEEWTSASEQFF. The CDR3 region has the DNA TGTGCCAGCAATTCTGAGGAATGGACTAGCGCTTCTGAGCAGTTCTTC.

The table lists this clonotype with a few counts. The chain couples TRBV4-1 to TRBJ1-5; no definite D call. CDR1 and CDR2 from the germline V gene are MGHRA and YSYEKL. The CDR3 totals 16 residues. V lost 0 bases, J lost 0 bases, and 9 bases lay in between. CDR3 protein: CASSQDAGNSNQPQHF. CDR3 in DNA: TGCGCCAGCAGCCAAGATGCGGGGAATAGCAATCAGCCCCAGCATTTT.

As for this clonotype: Germline and junction disagree at one end, which may indicate a read error. The V call is TRBV12-3 or TRBV12-4, the J call TRBJ2-3, with 8 bases lining up with TRBD2. The CDR3 is 13 amino acids. This CDR3 reads CVSSLAGTDTQYF. The CDR3 DNA is TGTGTCAGCAGTTTAGCGGGAACAGATACGCAGTATTTT.

This clonotype showed up just a few times. The V call is TRBV7-2, the J call TRBJ2-7; D is perhaps TRBD2 (5 bases). Germline assignment: CDR1 SGHTA and CDR2 FQGNSA. The CDR3 is 15 amino acids. The ends were cut back, 1 base at V and 0 bases at J, with 10 bases in the middle. Here the CDR3 DNA reads TGTGCCAGCAGCTTAGGTAGCGTCATCTCCTACGAGCAGTACTTC. It translates to CASSLGSVISYEQYF.

The chain links TRBV29-1 to TRBJ2-2; 9 bases agree with TRBD1. CDR3 length: 16 amino acids. Germline CDR1 reads SQVTM; CDR2 reads ANQGSEA. J lost 0 bases, V lost 4 bases, and 6 bases had no gene match. CDR3 coding DNA: TGCAGCGTTGTGGGTAGGGACAGGGCGAACACCGGGGAGCTGTTTTTT. Its protein product is CSVVGRDRANTGELFF.

DNA of the CDR3: TGTGCCAGCAGTTCAGGACTAGCGGGGGCCCGGGGTACGCAGTATTTT. This encodes CASSSGLAGARGTQYF. The chain carries TRBV7-7 and TRBJ2-3, with TRBD2 identical over 13 bases. This CDR3 has 16 residues. Germline CDR1 and CDR2: SSHAT and FNYEAQ (reference sequence). The ends lost 6 bases at V and 8 bases at J; junction bases unmatched: 11.

This rearrangement joins TRBV6-5 to TRBJ2-2, with TRBD1 as a possible D gene (6 bases). The germline gives CDR1 MNHEY, CDR2 SVGAGI. With 0 bases removed from V and 2 bases from J, the gap between germline ends came to 7 bases. This CDR3 has 15 amino acids. The CDR3, as DNA: TGTGCCAGCAGTTACTCACAGGGAAACACCGGGGAGCTGTTTTTT. It encodes CASSYSQGNTGELFF.

V usage is TRBV24-1 and J usage is TRBJ2-3, with TRBD1 matching over 11 bases. Germline V gene data show CDR1 as KGHDR and CDR2 as SFDVKD. The CDR3 spans 15 residues. V was pared by 4 bases and J by 7 bases, with 6 bases of the junction left unmatched. The CDR3 region has the DNA TGTGCCACCAGTGACCCCGGGACAGGGGGTTATACGCAGTATTTT. Translating it yields CATSDPGTGGYTQYF.

The sample holds a few counts of this clonotype. The gene calls are TRBV5-4 and TRBJ1-1; D might be TRBD1 (5 bases). The V and J ends lost 2 bases and 2 bases respectively, with 13 bases between them. Germline CDR1 is SGHNT and CDR2 is YYREEE (reference sequence). This CDR3 is built from 15 residues. In nucleotides, the CDR3 is TGTGCCAGCAGCTTTGACAGACCTTCAAACACTGAAGCTTTCTTT. Protein product: CASSFDRPSNTEAFF. The variable domain in full, completed from reference TRBV5-4 and TRBJ1-1, reads ETGVTQSPTHLIKTRGQQVTLRCSSQSGHNTVSWYQQALGQGPQFIFQYYREEENGRGNFPPRFSGLQFPNYSSELNVNALELDDSALYLCASSFDRPSNTEAFFGQGTRLTVV.

The chain recombines TRBV9 with TRBJ1-2; D is unclear. With 6 bases removed from V and 4 bases from J, the gap between germline ends came to 25 bases. This CDR3 spans 17 amino acids. Germline V gene sequence: CDR1 SGDLS, CDR2 YYNGEE. The CDR3 DNA reads as TGTGCCAGCACCTTAAATCCGGGGAGCATTTCATTCTATGGCTACACCTTC. Its translation: CASTLNPGSISFYGYTF.

V usage is TRBV20-1 and J usage is TRBJ2-3; D perhaps matches TRBD2 (6 bases). Germline V lookup: CDR1 DFQATT, CDR2 SNEGSKA (reference sequence). V lost 5 bases, J lost 4 bases, and 19 bases lay in between. This CDR3 is 15 amino acids long. The CDR3 region is CSARPGQEGPDTQYF. The CDR3 region has the DNA TGCAGTGCTCGCCCCGGGCAGGAGGGTCCAGATACGCAGTATTTT.

The rearrangement uses TRBV3-1 and TRBJ1-3; no firm D call. Germline values: CDR1 LGHDT, CDR2 YNNKEL (reference sequence). The V and J ends lost 0 bases and 2 bases respectively, with 8 bases between them. The CDR3 sequence is 15 residues long. The CDR3 coding sequence is TGTGCCAGCAGCCAAGATAGACGGGCTGGAAACACCATATATTTT. The encoded protein is CASSQDRRAGNTIYF.

As to this clonotype: One end of the junction fails to match germline, which may point to a read error. The gene calls are TRBV20-1 and TRBJ2-1; the match to TRBD2 covers 10 bases. CDR1 is DFQATT, CDR2 SNEGSKA, per germline (reference sequence). The CDR3 length is 14 residues. CDR3 in DNA: TGCAGTTCTAGAAGACTAGCGGGTCGCAATGAGCAGTTCTTC. It specifies CSSRRLAGRNEQFF.

The V and J genes are TRBV11-2 and TRBJ1-1, with D uncertain. The V gene lost 5 bases and the J gene lost 8 bases, with 9 bases spanning the gap. The CDR3 consists of 11 residues. Germline lookup yields CDR1 SGHAT and CDR2 FQNNGV. CDR3 loop: CASSVWAEAFF. In DNA form, the CDR3 reads TGTGCCAGCAGCGTGTGGGCGGAAGCTTTCTTT.

The chain couples TRBV20-1 to TRBJ2-3, with D possibly matching TRBD2 (6 bases). The germline V gene encodes CDR1 DFQATT and CDR2 SNEGSKA (reference sequence). The CDR3 has 16 amino acids. V was cut by 1 base and J by 5 bases, with 19 bases left in between. The CDR3 is CSARVRGRVRGDTQYF. CDR3 sequence (DNA): TGCAGTGCTAGAGTGCGGGGCAGAGTAAGGGGAGATACGCAGTATTTT.